This T cell receptor (beta chain) was documented in a study of T-cell memory formation after mild COVID-19. This clonotype was observed once. The antigen remains unidentified. Each CDR3 protein gets one entry after TCRdb re-called the 5' RACE reads with MiXCR. The sample contains 140,000 or so distinct CDR3 sequences, roughly 19% of which appear only once. Trimming at V came to 3 bases and at J to 4 bases, leaving 8 bases not matched to a gene. The CDR3 loop spans 16 amino acids. Germline CDR1 is MNHNS and CDR2 is SASEGT. Findings and limits, study-wide: Shrinking CD4+ clones were chiefly CM and EM; CD8+ ones were chiefly EMRA.

The material sequenced was PBMCs or a T cell subset sorted from them (not recorded which). This TCR was sampled from an adult woman who had mild COVID-19 (a few samples of this study predate the infection). Cell type and time point are not known. The V gene is TRBV6-1, the J gene TRBJ1-2; 10 nucleotides line up with TRBD1. The CDR3, as DNA: TGTGCCAGCAGTGACTTGACAGGGGGCGAAGGCTATGGCTACACCTTC. Translation gives CASSDLTGGEGYGYTF.